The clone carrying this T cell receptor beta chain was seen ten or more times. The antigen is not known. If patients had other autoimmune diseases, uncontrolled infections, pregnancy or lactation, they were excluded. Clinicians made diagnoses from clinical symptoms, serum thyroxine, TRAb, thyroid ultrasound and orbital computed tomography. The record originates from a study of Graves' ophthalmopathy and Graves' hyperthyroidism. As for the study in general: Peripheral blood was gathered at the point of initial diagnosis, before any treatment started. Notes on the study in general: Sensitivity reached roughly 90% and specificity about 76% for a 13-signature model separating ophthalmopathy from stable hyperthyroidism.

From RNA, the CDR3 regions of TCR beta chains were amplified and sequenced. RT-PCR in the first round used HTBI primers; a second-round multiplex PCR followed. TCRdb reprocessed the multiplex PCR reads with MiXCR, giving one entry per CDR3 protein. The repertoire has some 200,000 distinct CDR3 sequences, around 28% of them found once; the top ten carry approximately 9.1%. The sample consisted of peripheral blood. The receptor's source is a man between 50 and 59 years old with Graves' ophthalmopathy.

The CDR3 here is CSARDGRDTTEAFF. CDR3 DNA: TGCAGTGCTAGAGACGGCCGGGACACCACTGAAGCTTTCTTT. The chain joins TRBV20-1 to TRBJ1-1; perhaps TRBD1 as D (6 bases). Germline V lookup: CDR1 DFQATT, CDR2 SNEGSKA (reference sequence). V was shortened by 0 bases and J by 4 bases, with 12 bases between the two germline ends. CDR3 length: 14 amino acids.